The clone carrying this TCR beta chain appeared many times. Its specificity is unknown. CDR3 length: 22 amino acids. CDR1 is LNHDA and CDR2 is SQIVND in the germline V gene (reference sequence). Unmatched junction bases numbered 25, after V lost 4 bases and J lost 8 bases. The source of the sample is a study of breast tumors, draining lymph nodes, adjacent tissues. Overall study findings and caveats: Tumor TCR diversity was below lymph nodes but above nontumor tissue. Data only fit, rather than demonstrated, lymph node origin of most tumor T cells.

The lymph nodes were axillary draining lymph nodes from breast cancer patients. From the multiplex PCR reads, TCRdb called clonotypes with MiXCR, one entry per CDR3 protein. Of under 300,000 distinct CDR3 sequences in the sample, 34% were seen once. The clonotype was recovered from a female donor with breast cancer. Some clones in this sample may be carry-over from other donors' samples. The gene calls are TRBV19 and TRBJ2-1; 14 nucleotides agree with TRBD2. Sequences were obtained from axillary lymph node tissue. The CDR3 DNA reads as TGTGCCAGTAGTACCTCACCGACTAGCGGGAGGGCCCTCGGTAGGCTACAGCATGAGCAGTTCTTC. Translated: CASSTSPTSGRALGRLQHEQFF.